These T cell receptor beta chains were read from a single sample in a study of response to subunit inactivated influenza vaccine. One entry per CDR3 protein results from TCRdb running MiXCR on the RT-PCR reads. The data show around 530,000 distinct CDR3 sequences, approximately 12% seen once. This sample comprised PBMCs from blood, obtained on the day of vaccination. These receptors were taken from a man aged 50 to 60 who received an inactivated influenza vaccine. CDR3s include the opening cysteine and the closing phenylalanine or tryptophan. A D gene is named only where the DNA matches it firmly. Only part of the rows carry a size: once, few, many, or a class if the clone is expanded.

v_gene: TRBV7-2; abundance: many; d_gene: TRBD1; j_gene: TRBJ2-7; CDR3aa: CASSLALGQGKSEQYF; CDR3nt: TGTGCCAGCAGCTTAGCGCTGGGACAGGGTAAATCCGAGCAGTACTTC
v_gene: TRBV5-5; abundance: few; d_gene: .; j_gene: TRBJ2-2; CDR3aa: CASSLLQENTGELFF; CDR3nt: TGTGCCAGCAGCTTGTTACAGGAGAACACCGGGGAGCTGTTTTTT
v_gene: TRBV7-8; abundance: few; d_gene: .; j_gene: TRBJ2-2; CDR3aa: CASSFVSGHGELFF; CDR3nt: TGTGCCAGCAGCTTCGTTAGCGGACACGGGGAGCTGTTTTTT
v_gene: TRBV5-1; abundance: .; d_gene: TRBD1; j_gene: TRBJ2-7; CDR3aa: CASQAGQGSYEQYF; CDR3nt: TGCGCCAGCCAAGCGGGACAGGGTAGCTACGAGCAGTACTTC
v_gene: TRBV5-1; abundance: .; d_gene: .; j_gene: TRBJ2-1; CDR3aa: CASSLTWDQSYNEQFF; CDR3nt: TGCGCCAGCAGCTTAACCTGGGACCAATCCTACAATGAGCAGTTCTTC
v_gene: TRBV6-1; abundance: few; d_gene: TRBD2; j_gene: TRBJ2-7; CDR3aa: CASSTGGVGDYEQYF; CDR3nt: TGTGCCAGCAGTACCGGGGGGGTGGGAGATTACGAGCAGTACTTC
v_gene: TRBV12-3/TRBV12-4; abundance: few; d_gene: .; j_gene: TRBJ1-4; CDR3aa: CASSLDPGRKNEKLFF; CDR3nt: TGTGCCAGCAGTCTGGATCCGGGCCGTAAGAATGAAAAACTGTTTTTT
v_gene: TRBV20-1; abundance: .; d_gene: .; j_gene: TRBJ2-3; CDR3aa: CSAPRFERRGTDTQYF; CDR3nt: TGCAGTGCTCCACGTTTTGAGCGGAGGGGCACAGATACGCAGTATTTT
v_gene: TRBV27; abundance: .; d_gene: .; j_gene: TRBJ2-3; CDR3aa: CASSWIRGDTQYF; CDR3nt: TGTGCCAGCAGTTGGATTCGGGGTGATACGCAGTATTTT
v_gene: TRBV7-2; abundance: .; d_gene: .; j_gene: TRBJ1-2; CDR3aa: CASSLRNYGYTF; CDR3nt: TGTGCCAGCAGCCTTCGTAACTATGGCTACACCTTC
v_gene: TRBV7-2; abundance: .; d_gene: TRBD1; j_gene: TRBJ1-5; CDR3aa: CASSYGTVNQPQHF; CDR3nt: TGTGCCAGCAGTTATGGGACAGTCAATCAGCCCCAGCATTTT
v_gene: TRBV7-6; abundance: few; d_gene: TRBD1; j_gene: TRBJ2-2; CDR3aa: CASSLEGADTGELFF; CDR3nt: TGTGCCAGCAGCTTAGAGGGGGCCGACACCGGGGAGCTGTTTTTT
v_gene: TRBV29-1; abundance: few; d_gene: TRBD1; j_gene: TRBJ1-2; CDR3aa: CSVLTGEAFYYGYTF; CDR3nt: TGCAGCGTGTTGACAGGGGAAGCTTTCTACTATGGCTACACCTTC
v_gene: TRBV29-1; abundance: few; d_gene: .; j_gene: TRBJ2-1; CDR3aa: CSVQEVVYNEQFF; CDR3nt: TGCAGCGTCCAAGAGGTAGTTTACAATGAGCAGTTCTTC
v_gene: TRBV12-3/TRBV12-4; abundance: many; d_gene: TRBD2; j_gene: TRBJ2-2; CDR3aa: CASQLAANTGELFF; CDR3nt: TGTGCCAGCCAGCTAGCGGCGAACACCGGGGAGCTGTTTTTT
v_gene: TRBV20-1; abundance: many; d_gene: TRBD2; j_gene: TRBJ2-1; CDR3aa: CSAGLAGGNEQFF; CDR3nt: TGCAGTGCAGGACTAGCGGGGGGTAATGAGCAGTTCTTC
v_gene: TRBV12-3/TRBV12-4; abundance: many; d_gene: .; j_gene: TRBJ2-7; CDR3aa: CASSPRQTAFTVYEQYF; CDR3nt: TGTGCCAGCAGCCCGAGACAAACAGCTTTTACAGTCTACGAGCAGTACTTC
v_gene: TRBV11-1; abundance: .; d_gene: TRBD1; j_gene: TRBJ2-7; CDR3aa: CASSSDRAPSYEQYF; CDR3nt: TGTGCCAGCAGCTCCGACAGGGCCCCCTCCTACGAGCAGTACTTC
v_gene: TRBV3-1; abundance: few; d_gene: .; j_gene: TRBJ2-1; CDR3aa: CASSQVTGRAPNEQFF; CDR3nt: TGTGCCAGCAGCCAGGTGACAGGGAGGGCCCCAAATGAGCAGTTCTTC
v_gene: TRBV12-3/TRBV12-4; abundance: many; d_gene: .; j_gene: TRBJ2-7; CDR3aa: CASSLGSSGRAEEQYF; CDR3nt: TGTGCCAGCAGTTTAGGATCTTCGGGAAGGGCCGAAGAGCAGTACTTC
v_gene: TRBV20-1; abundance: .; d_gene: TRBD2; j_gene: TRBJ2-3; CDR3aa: CNASLAGGPNTQYF; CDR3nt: TGCAATGCTAGTCTAGCGGGGGGGCCAAATACGCAGTATTTT
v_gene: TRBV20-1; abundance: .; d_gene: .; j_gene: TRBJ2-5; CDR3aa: CSASPLEGTQYF; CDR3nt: TGCAGTGCTAGTCCGCTAGAGGGGACCCAGTACTTC
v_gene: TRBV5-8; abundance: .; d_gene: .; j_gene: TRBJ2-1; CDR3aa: CASSRIRGHNEQFF; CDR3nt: TGTGCCAGCAGCAGGATCCGGGGGCACAATGAGCAGTTCTTC
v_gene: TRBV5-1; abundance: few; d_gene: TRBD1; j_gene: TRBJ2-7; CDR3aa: CASSWAPGQVLNEQYF; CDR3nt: TGCGCCAGCAGCTGGGCACCGGGACAGGTTTTGAACGAGCAGTACTTC
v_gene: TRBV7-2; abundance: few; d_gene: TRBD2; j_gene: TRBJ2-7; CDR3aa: CASSSISGRADYEQYF; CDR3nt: TGTGCCAGCAGCTCGATAAGCGGGAGGGCCGATTACGAGCAGTACTTC
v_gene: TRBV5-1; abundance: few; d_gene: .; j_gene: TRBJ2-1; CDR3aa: CASSVQGTSLNNEQFF; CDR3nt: TGCGCCAGCAGCGTACAGGGTACGTCCCTTAACAATGAGCAGTTCTTC
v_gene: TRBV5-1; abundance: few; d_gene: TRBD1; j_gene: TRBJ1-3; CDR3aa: CASTEDRVRGNTIYF; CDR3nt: TGCGCCAGCACCGAAGACAGGGTTCGGGGAAACACCATATATTTT
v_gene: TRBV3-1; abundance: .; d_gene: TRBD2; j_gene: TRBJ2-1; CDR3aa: CASSQGVLSRTSSNEQFF; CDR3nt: TGTGCCAGCAGCCAAGGGGTTTTAAGCAGGACTAGTAGCAATGAGCAGTTCTTC
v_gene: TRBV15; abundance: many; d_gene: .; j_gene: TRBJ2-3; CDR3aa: CATSRLPAGSSSTDTQYF; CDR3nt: TGTGCCACCAGCAGACTACCAGCGGGTTCCTCTAGCACAGATACGCAGTATTTT
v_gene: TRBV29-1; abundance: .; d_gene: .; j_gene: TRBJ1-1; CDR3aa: CSVGLLTPTEAFF; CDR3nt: TGCAGCGTTGGTCTCCTTACGCCCACTGAAGCTTTCTTT
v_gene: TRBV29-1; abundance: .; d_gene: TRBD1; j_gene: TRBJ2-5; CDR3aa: CSALIQGRTGKTQYF; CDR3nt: TGCAGCGCACTAATACAGGGGCGTACCGGAAAGACCCAGTACTTC
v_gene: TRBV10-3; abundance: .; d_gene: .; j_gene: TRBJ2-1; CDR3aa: CAISETRDSGEQFF; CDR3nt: TGTGCCATCAGTGAGACCCGGGACTCCGGTGAGCAGTTCTTC
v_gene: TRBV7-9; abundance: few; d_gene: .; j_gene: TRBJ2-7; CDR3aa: CASSIGGGQIGEQYF; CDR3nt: TGTGCCAGCAGCATAGGGGGGGGGCAGATTGGCGAGCAGTACTTC
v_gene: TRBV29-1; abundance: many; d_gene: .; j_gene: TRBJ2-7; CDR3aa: CSVETPGRSSYEQYF; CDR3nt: TGCAGCGTTGAAACTCCAGGGAGGAGCTCCTACGAGCAGTACTTC
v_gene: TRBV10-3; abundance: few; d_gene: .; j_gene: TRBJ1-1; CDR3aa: CAIGRDGESEAFF; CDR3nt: TGTGCCATCGGGAGGGACGGTGAGTCTGAAGCTTTCTTT
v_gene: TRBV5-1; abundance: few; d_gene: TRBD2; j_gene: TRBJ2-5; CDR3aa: CASSFFPWTSGEEIQETQYF; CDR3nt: TGCGCCAGCAGCTTTTTCCCGTGGACTAGCGGGGAGGAAATACAAGAGACCCAGTACTTC
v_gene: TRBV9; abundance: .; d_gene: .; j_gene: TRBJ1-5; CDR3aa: CASSATGLSNQPQHF; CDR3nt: TGTGCCAGCAGCGCTACGGGGCTTAGCAATCAGCCCCAGCATTTT
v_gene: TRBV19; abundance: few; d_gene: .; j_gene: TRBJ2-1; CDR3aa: CASSIGGWNEQFF; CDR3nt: TGTGCCAGTAGTATAGGAGGGTGGAATGAGCAGTTCTTC
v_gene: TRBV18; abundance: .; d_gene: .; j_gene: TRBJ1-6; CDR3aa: CASSPTVNNSPLHF; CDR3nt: TGTGCCAGCTCACCTACAGTAAATAATTCACCCCTCCACTTT
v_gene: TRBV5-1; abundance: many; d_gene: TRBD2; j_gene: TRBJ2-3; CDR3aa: CASSGLAGGESTDTQYF; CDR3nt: TGCGCCAGCAGTGGACTAGCGGGAGGCGAAAGCACAGATACGCAGTATTTT
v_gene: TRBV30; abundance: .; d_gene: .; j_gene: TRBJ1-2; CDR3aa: CAWSPGSNYGYTF; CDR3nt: TGTGCCTGGAGTCCGGGGTCCAACTATGGCTACACCTTC
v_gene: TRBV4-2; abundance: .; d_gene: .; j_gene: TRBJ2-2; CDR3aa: CASSQAATSGELFF; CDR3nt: TGTGCCAGCAGCCAAGCCGCGACTAGCGGGGAGCTGTTTTTT
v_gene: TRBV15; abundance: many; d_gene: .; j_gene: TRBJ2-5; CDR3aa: CATSRSTVMPGQETQYF; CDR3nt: TGTGCCACCAGCAGAAGTACTGTTATGCCCGGCCAAGAGACCCAGTACTTC